This T cell receptor (beta chain) was observed in a study of control samples from healthy donors and cancer patients. Profiled with immunoSEQ multiplex PCR; TCRdb holds only in-frame clones, not every one. The sample lists 100,000 to 150,000 clones; about 93% were seen once. This clone was counted many times. The sequenced sample consisted of blood. The clonotype originates from a man aged 18 to 35 in good health.

The CDR3 reads CASRSGTGVSPLHF. The DNA of the CDR3 is TGTGCCAGCAGATCCGGGACAGGGGTTTCACCCCTCCACTTT. The chain uses TRBV13 and TRBJ1-6; 10 nucleotides agree with TRBD1. CDR1 is PRHDT and CDR2 is FYEKMQ in the germline V gene (reference sequence). The CDR3 is 14 amino acids. V gave up 6 bases and J gave up 9 bases; unmatched junction bases: 5.